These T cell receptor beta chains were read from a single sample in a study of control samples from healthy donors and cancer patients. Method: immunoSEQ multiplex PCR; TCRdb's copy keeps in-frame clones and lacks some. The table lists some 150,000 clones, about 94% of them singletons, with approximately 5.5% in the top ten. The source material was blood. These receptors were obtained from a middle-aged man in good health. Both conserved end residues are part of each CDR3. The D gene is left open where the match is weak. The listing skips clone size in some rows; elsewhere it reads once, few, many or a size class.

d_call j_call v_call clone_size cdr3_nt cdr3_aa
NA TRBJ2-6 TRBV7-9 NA TGTGCCAGCAGCTTCTCCCAGGACGGGAGCTCTGGGGCCAACGTCCTGACTTTC CASSFSQDGSSGANVLTF
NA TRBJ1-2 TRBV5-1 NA TGCGCCAGCAGCTCCGGACTGACTGACGGCTATGGCTACACCTTC CASSSGLTDGYGYTF
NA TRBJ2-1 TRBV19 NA TGTGCCAGTAGTAGGGGACCGTTCGATGAGCAGTTCTTC CASSRGPFDEQFF
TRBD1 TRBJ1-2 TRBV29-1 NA TGCAGCGTTGCATATCTAGGGACAGGGGAGGATGGCTACACCTTC CSVAYLGTGEDGYTF
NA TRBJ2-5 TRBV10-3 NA TGTGCCATCAGTGAGTCCGGTCGGGGCGAGACCCAGTACTTC CAISESGRGETQYF
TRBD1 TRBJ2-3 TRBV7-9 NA TGTGCCAGCAGCTACACAGGGGGCACAGATACGCAGTATTTT CASSYTGGTDTQYF
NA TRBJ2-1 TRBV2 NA TGTGCCACTAAAGTAGGCGGGGCCTCCTACAATGAGCAGTTCTTC CATKVGGASYNEQFF
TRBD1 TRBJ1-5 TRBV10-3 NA TGTGCCATCAGTCCACAGGGGGATCAGCCCCAGCATTTT CAISPQGDQPQHF
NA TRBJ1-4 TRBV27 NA TGTGCCAGCAGTTTAACCGGGAATGAAAAACTGTTTTTT CASSLTGNEKLFF
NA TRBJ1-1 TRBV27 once TGTGCCAGCAGTTTCTCCCTCCGAGGGGGTAACACTGAAGCTTTCTTT CASSFSLRGGNTEAFF
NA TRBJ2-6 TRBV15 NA TGTGCCACCAGCAGTGACTCTGGGGCCAACGTCCTGACTTTC CATSSDSGANVLTF
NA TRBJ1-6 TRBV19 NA TGTGCCAGTAGTATCGGCGGGAGATCTAATTCACCCCTCCACTTT CASSIGGRSNSPLHF
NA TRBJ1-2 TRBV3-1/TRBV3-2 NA TGTGCCAGCAGCCAAGGCCACTGTCGCCTTGGCTACACCTTC CASSQGHCRLGYTF
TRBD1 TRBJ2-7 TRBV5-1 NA TGCGCCAGCAGCGGGACCGGGACAGTCTCCTACGAGCAGTACTTC CASSGTGTVSYEQYF
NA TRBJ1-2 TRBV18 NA TGTGCCAGCTCACCAGTAAGAGACAGCTTACCACCTAATGGCTACACCTTC CASSPVRDSLPPNGYTF
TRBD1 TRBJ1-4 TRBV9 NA TGTGCCAGCAGCCCCCCGGGACAGGCTAATGAAAAACTGTTTTTT CASSPPGQANEKLFF
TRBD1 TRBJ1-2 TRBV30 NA TGTGCCTGGAATCGACCGGACAGGGGGCCATATGGCTACACCTTC CAWNRPDRGPYGYTF
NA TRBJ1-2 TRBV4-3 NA TGCGCCAGCAGCCCCGTCAATCCCCCCTACGGCTACACCTTC CASSPVNPPYGYTF
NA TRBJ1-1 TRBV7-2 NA TGTGCCAGCAGCTTAGTAGGGCAGGGACGTACTGAAGCTTTCTTT CASSLVGQGRTEAFF
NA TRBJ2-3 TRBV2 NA TGTGCCAGCAGTGGGGCAGGAGTGAGGACAGATACGCAGTATTTT CASSGAGVRTDTQYF
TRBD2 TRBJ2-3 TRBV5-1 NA TGCGCCAGCAGCTTGGATTTGATAGCGGGGGGCCCAACTAGCACAGATACGCAGTATTTT CASSLDLIAGGPTSTDTQYF
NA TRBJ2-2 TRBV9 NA TGTGCCAGCAGCGTTTCAGACAGGAATACCGGGGAGCTGTTTTTT CASSVSDRNTGELFF
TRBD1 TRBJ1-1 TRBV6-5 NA TGTGCCAGCAGGCTCGCAGGGGGACAGGCCATGGGAGCTTTCTTT CASRLAGGQAMGAFF
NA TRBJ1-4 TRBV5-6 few TGTGCCAGCAGCTTACAGGGCGCAACTAATGAAAAACTGTTTTTT CASSLQGATNEKLFF
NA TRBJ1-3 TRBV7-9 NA TGTGCCAGCAGCTTGTCCCTTTCCCGCGGGCCGGGGGGAAACACCATATATTTT CASSLSLSRGPGGNTIYF
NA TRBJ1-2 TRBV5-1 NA TGCGCCAGCAGCTTGGATTCGTTCCCGGGAATCTACACCTTC CASSLDSFPGIYTF
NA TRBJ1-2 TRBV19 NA TGTGCCAGTAGCGCAACCGGGATCCGCTATGGCTACACCTTC CASSATGIRYGYTF
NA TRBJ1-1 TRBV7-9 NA TGTGCCAGCAGCGAACCTCGAGACGGAAGGAACACTGAAGCTTTCTTT CASSEPRDGRNTEAFF
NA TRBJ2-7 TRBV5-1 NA TGCGCCAGCAGCCACCTAGGGACCGTGAGCTCCTACGAGCAGTACTTC CASSHLGTVSSYEQYF
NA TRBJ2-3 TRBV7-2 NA TGTGCCAGCAGCTTAGTAGCCAGGGATAGGGATACGCAGTATTTT CASSLVARDRDTQYF
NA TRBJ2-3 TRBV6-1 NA TGTGCCAGCAGTGACCAAGGGCGCACAGATACGCAGTATTTT CASSDQGRTDTQYF
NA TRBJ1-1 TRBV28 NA TGTGCCAGCAGTTTACCTCGGATTCGTGGGCACACTGAAGCTTTCTTT CASSLPRIRGHTEAFF
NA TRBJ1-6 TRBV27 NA TGTGCCAGCAGTCGGACAGATTCACCCCTCCACTTT CASSRTDSPLHF
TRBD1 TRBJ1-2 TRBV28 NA TGTGCCAGCAGCCTTCAGAACGGACAGGATGGCTACACCTTC CASSLQNGQDGYTF
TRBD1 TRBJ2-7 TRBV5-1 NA TGCGCCAGCAGTTGGGACAGGGAAGGCGAGCAGTACTTC CASSWDREGEQYF
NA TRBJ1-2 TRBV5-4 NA TGTGCCAGCAGCGAATGGACCCGGCGAAACTATGGCTACACCTTC CASSEWTRRNYGYTF
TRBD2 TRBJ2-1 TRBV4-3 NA TGCGCCAGCAGCCAAGGGGCCCGGGGGGGCCTCTATGAGCAGTTCTTC CASSQGARGGLYEQFF
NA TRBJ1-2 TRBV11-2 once TGTGCCAGCAGCTTAGATACAGGGCCTAACTATGGCTACACCTTC CASSLDTGPNYGYTF
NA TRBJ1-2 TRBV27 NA TGTGCCAGCAGTTTAGGGCCGGGAGGTGGCTACACCTTC CASSLGPGGGYTF
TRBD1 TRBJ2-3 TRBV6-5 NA TGTGCCAGCAGTCCCGGACAGGGCCCAGATACGCAGTATTTT CASSPGQGPDTQYF
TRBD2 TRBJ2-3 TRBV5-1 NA TGCGCCAGCAGCCGGAGCGGGGGTTGGACAGATACGCAGTATTTT CASSRSGGWTDTQYF
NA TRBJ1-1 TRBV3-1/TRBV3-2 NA TGTGCCAGCAGCCAGACGGGCGGGATCACTGAAGCTTTCTTT CASSQTGGITEAFF
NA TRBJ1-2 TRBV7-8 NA TGTGCCAGCAGCTTATCCGGGGCGGGGGGCTACACCTTC CASSLSGAGGYTF
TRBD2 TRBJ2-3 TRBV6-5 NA TGTGCCAGCACCCTTCGAGCGGGGCGGGTAGATACGCAGTATTTT CASTLRAGRVDTQYF
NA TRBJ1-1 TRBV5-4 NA TGTGCCAGCAGCTTGGGAGTCGGGGACACTGAAGCTTTCTTT CASSLGVGDTEAFF
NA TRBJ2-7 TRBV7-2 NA TGTGCCAGCAGCTTCGTCACAGGCAACTACGAGCAGTACTTC CASSFVTGNYEQYF
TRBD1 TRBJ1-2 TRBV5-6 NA TGTGCCAGCAGCTGGGGGACAGGGGAATATGGCTACACCTTC CASSWGTGEYGYTF
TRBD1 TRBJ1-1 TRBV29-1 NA TGCAGCGTTGCACAACCGGGACAGGGGCCCCCAGTTGCTTTCTTT CSVAQPGQGPPVAFF
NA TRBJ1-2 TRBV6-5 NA TGTGCCAGCAGTTATCCCGGAGCGCGGGGCTACACCTTC CASSYPGARGYTF
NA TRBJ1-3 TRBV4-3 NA TGCGCCAGCAGCCAAGCTACCAGCTCTGGAAACACCATATATTTT CASSQATSSGNTIYF
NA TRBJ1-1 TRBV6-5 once TGTGCCAGCAGCTTCCTAGGTGGGGGCACTGAAGCTTTCTTT CASSFLGGGTEAFF
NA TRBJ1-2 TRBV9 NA TGTGCCAGCAGCGAGAGGGGGTCCGATGGCTACACCTTC CASSERGSDGYTF
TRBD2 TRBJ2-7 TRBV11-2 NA TGTGCCAGCAGCTTAACTAGCGGGGGCCCTGCCTACGAGCAGTACTTC CASSLTSGGPAYEQYF
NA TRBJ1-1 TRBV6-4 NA TGTGCCAGCAGAACAGGGCTGAACACTGAAGCTTTCTTT CASRTGLNTEAFF
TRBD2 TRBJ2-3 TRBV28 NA TGTGCCAGCAGGGCCCCAGCGGGGGTGACAGATACGCAGTATTTT CASRAPAGVTDTQYF
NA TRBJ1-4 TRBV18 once TGTGCCAGCTCGCAGAAAGGACAGTTTAATGAAAAACTGTTTTTT CASSQKGQFNEKLFF
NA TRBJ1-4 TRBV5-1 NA TGCGCCAGCAGCTTGTGGGGAGCTTTCGAAAAACTGTTTTTT CASSLWGAFEKLFF
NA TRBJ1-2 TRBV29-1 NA TGCAGCGTTCCCCCGCCAGGGTATATGGACTATGGCTACACCTTC CSVPPPGYMDYGYTF
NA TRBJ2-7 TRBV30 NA TGTGCCTGGGCCGTTGGGCCCTACGAGCAGTACTTC CAWAVGPYEQYF